These 22 T cell receptor beta chains were all obtained from the same sample, sequenced in a study of cytomegalovirus exposure and HLA in healthy donors. Method: immunoSEQ multiplex PCR; TCRdb's copy keeps in-frame clones and lacks some. Of 110,000 or so clones listed, roughly 90% are singletons. The material sequenced was PBMCs. These TCRs come from a woman in her late teens or twenties in good health and CMV-seronegative.

V and J are TRBV27 and TRBJ1-5, with 9 bases that match TRBD1. V shed 5 bases and J 2 bases; nucleotides not matched to a gene: 4. In germline, CDR1 is MNHEY, CDR2 SMNVEV (reference sequence). The CDR3 spans 15 residues. The CDR3 nucleotides read TGTGCCAGCAGTCCACGGACAGGGGGCAATCAGCCCCAGCATTTT. The encoded protein is CASSPRTGGNQPQHF.

The chain recombines TRBV5-4 with TRBJ2-1, with a tentative D call TRBD1 (5 bases). CDR3 length: 12 amino acids. CDR1 and CDR2 (germline): SGHNT, YYREEE (reference sequence). Trimming removed 4 bases at V and 10 bases at J, with 12 bases between. Written as DNA, the CDR3 is TGTGCCAGCAGCATTACAGGCGGAGAGCAGTTCTTC. It specifies CASSITGGEQFF.

The V gene is TRBV7-9, the J gene TRBJ2-3, with 7 bases identical to TRBD2. There are 14 residues in the CDR3. Germline V gives CDR1 SEHNR, CDR2 FQNEAQ (reference sequence). The J segment lost 10 bases and the V segment lost 1 base, leaving 8 bases of the junction unmatched. The CDR3, as DNA: TGTGCCAGCAGCTTAGTAGGTGGCGGGAGCCCGCAGTATTTT. This encodes CASSLVGGGSPQYF.

This chain joins TRBV7-9 and TRBJ1-1; D gene unclear. This CDR3 is built from 12 residues. Trimming stripped 1 base from V and 8 bases from J, with 8 bases between. Germline-derived CDR1 and CDR2 are SEHNR and FQNEAQ (reference sequence). The DNA for the CDR3 is TGTGCCAGCAGCTTAGGAAACAGAGAAGCTTTCTTT. It is translated as CASSLGNREAFF. Full variable domain (outside the CDR3, taken from reference TRBV7-9 and TRBJ1-1): DTGVSQNPRHKITKRGQNVTFRCDPISEHNRLYWYRQTLGQGPEFLTYFQNEAQLEKSRLLSDRFSAERPKGSFSTLEIQRTEQGDSAMYLCASSLGNREAFFGQGTRLTVV.

The chain recombines TRBV9 with TRBJ2-7, with D possibly TRBD1 on 5 matching bases. Trimming removed 2 bases at V and 7 bases at J, with 13 bases between. Germline assignment: CDR1 SGDLS and CDR2 YYNGEE. The CDR3 spans 13 residues. The CDR3 here is CASSVMAAGEQYF. Written as DNA, the CDR3 is TGTGCCAGCAGCGTGATGGCTGCAGGGGAGCAGTACTTC.

The V and J genes are TRBV11-2 and TRBJ1-3; D gene uncertain. The length of the CDR3 is 17 residues. With 5 bases removed from V and 7 bases from J, the gap between germline ends came to 24 bases. CDR1 and CDR2 (germline): SGHAT, FQNNGV. For the CDR3, the DNA is TGTGCCAGCAGCCGGTACAGCGGAGTAAGATTGGATAACACCATATATTTT. This codes for CASSRYSGVRLDNTIYF. The full variable domain, completed using reference TRBV11-2 and TRBJ1-3, is EAGVAQSPRYKIIEKRQSVAFWCNPISGHATLYWYQQILGQGPKLLIQFQNNGVVDDSQLPKDRFSAERLKGVDSTLKIQPAKLEDSAVYLCASSRYSGVRLDNTIYFGEGSWLTVV.

The chain combines TRBV27 with TRBJ2-7, with D uncertain. Trimming took off 6 bases at V and 3 bases at J, with 12 bases between the two ends. The CDR3 is made up of 13 amino acids. Germline CDR1 is MNHEY and CDR2 is SMNVEV (reference sequence). The CDR3 spells CASSPGNDYEQYF. CDR3 DNA sequence: TGTGCCAGCAGCCCCGGTAATGACTACGAGCAGTACTTC.

The chain links TRBV11-3 to TRBJ1-1; 8 bases are a match to TRBD1. The CDR3 is 13 amino acids. With V trimmed by 5 bases and J by 4 bases, 3 bases remained unmatched. Per the germline V gene, CDR1 is SGHNT and CDR2 is YENEEA. CDR3 in DNA: TGTGCCAGCAGCCTTACAGGGGGCACTGAAGCTTTCTTT. The encoded protein is CASSLTGGTEAFF. Together with reference TRBV11-3 and TRBJ1-1, the CDR3 gives the full variable domain: EAGVVQSPRYKIIEKKQPVAFWCNPISGHNTLYWYLQNLGQGPELLIRYENEEAVDDSQLPKDRFSAERLKGVDSTLKIQPAELGDSAVYLCASSLTGGTEAFFGQGTRLTVV.

The chain is built from TRBV5-1 and TRBJ2-6, with D maybe TRBD2 (5 bases). The germline V and J ends were trimmed by 2 bases and 11 bases, with 8 bases remaining between them. The germline V gene encodes CDR1 SGHRS and CDR2 YFSETQ. The CDR3 covers 12 residues. CDR3 sequence: CASSFRGYVLTF. Written as DNA, the CDR3 is TGCGCCAGCAGCTTTCGGGGATACGTCCTGACTTTC.

The count of this clone is one. The rearrangement joins TRBV7-9 to TRBJ2-7, with TRBD1 matching over 9 bases. V was clipped by 6 bases and J by 2 bases; unmatched bases: 11. The CDR3 consists of 16 residues. Germline CDR1 is SEHNR and CDR2 is FQNEAQ (reference sequence). CDR3 nucleotide sequence: TGTGCCAGCAGGAAAGAGCCGGGACAGGGAACCTACGAGCAGTACTTC. Translation gives CASRKEPGQGTYEQYF.

CDR3 protein: CASSLTSGGTHEQYF. In DNA, the CDR3 is TGTGCCAGCAGTTTGACTAGCGGGGGGACTCACGAGCAGTACTTC. This chain links TRBV7-6 with TRBJ2-7; 13 nucleotides align to TRBD2. This CDR3 has 15 amino acids. J lost 5 bases, V lost 6 bases, and 7 bases had no gene match. Germline CDR1 SGHVS, CDR2 FNYEAQ.

The gene calls are TRBV9 and TRBJ2-7; no clear D gene. The CDR3 covers 13 residues. V was trimmed by 0 bases and J by 2 bases, leaving 6 bases between them. Per germline, CDR1 SGDLS and CDR2 YYNGEE. CDR3 protein: CASSVGRAYEQYF. The CDR3 DNA follows: TGTGCCAGCAGCGTAGGACGGGCCTACGAGCAGTACTTC.

This chain links TRBV6-5 with TRBJ2-4; no definite D call. The CDR3 is made up of 11 amino acids. V dropped 7 bases and J dropped 6 bases, with 7 bases sitting between them. Per the germline V gene, CDR1 is MNHEY and CDR2 is SVGAGI. The CDR3 region is CASIRGNIQYF. Written as DNA, the CDR3 is TGTGCCAGCATCCGCGGAAACATTCAGTACTTC.

The chain recombines TRBV16 with TRBJ2-3; D remains ambiguous. There are 13 residues in the CDR3. V was shortened by 0 bases and J by 6 bases, with 7 bases between the two germline ends. CDR1 KGHSY and CDR2 FQNENV come from the germline V gene. The CDR3 here is CASSQSLADTQYF. The CDR3 coding sequence is TGTGCCAGCAGCCAATCGCTCGCGGATACGCAGTATTTT.

This chain joins TRBV9 and TRBJ2-3, with D possibly matching TRBD2 (6 bases). Looked up from germline, CDR1 is SGDLS and CDR2 is YYNGEE. The length of the CDR3 is 15 residues. V lost 0 bases to trimming and J lost 1 base, with 9 bases between them. CDR3 coding DNA: TGTGCCAGCAGCGTAGGAGGGAGGCGCACAGATACGCAGTATTTT. Its translation is CASSVGGRRTDTQYF.

The gene calls are TRBV2 and TRBJ1-4, with TRBD1 matching over 10 bases. CDR3 length: 13 amino acids. Germline V gene sequence: CDR1 SNHLY, CDR2 FYNNEI. Trimming cost V 8 bases and J 8 bases; bases outside gene matches: 5. The CDR3 DNA reads as TGTGCCAGCTCGGGACAGGGGAGCGAAAAACTGTTTTTT. Translated, it gives CASSGQGSEKLFF.

The chain combines TRBV2 with TRBJ2-3, with 10 positions matching TRBD1. V gave up 7 bases and J gave up 4 bases; unmatched junction bases: 5. The CDR3 is 14 amino acids. The germline gives CDR1 SNHLY, CDR2 FYNNEI. CDR3 nucleotides: TGTGCCAGCACTGGGACAGGGGTCGCAGATACGCAGTATTTT. As protein: CASTGTGVADTQYF.

The V gene is TRBV7-9, the J gene TRBJ2-5; 10 bases are a match to TRBD2. With 0 bases clipped from V and 0 bases from J, the junction kept 4 bases outside the gene matches. The CDR3 is 17 residues long. The germline gives CDR1 SEHNR, CDR2 FQNEAQ (reference sequence). CDR3: CASSLAIAGGYQETQYF. CDR3 DNA sequence: TGTGCCAGCAGCTTAGCCATAGCGGGGGGTTACCAAGAGACCCAGTACTTC.

This rearrangement joins TRBV7-2 to TRBJ2-7, with D perhaps matching TRBD2 (5 bases). Trimming took 0 bases from V and 4 from J, leaving 7 bases between them. Looked up from germline, CDR1 is SGHTA and CDR2 is FQGNSA. This CDR3 spans 13 amino acids. CDR3 DNA sequence: TGTGCCAGCAGCTTAGCAGCGGCTTACGAGCAGTACTTC. The encoded protein is CASSLAAAYEQYF.

The V gene is TRBV6-5, the J gene TRBJ2-7, with D possibly being TRBD2 (5 bases). V was trimmed by 0 bases and J by 0 bases, leaving 9 bases between them. Germline assignment: CDR1 MNHEY and CDR2 SVGAGI. This CDR3 spans 15 amino acids. The CDR3 here is CASSYSPTSSYEQYF. The CDR3 coding sequence is TGTGCCAGCAGTTACTCACCTACTAGCTCCTACGAGCAGTACTTC.

The rearrangement uses TRBV5-1 and TRBJ2-1, with 9 bases aligning to TRBD2. The J segment lost 10 bases and the V segment lost 4 bases, leaving 6 bases of the junction unmatched. This CDR3 has 13 amino acids. Germline assignment: CDR1 SGHRS and CDR2 YFSETQ. CDR3 nucleotides: TGCGCCAGCAGCCCCGGGACTAGCAGGGAGCAGTTCTTC. Protein product: CASSPGTSREQFF. Full variable domain (outside the CDR3, taken from reference TRBV5-1 and TRBJ2-1): KAGVTQTPRYLIKTRGQQVTLSCSPISGHRSVSWYQQTPGQGLQFLFEYFSETQRNKGNFPGRFSGRQFSNSRSEMNVSTLELGDSALYLCASSPGTSREQFFGPGTRLTVL.

The gene calls are TRBV7-2 and TRBJ2-3, with TRBD2 as a possible D gene (6 bases). CDR1 is SGHTA and CDR2 is FQGNSA in the germline V gene. The ends were cut back, 5 bases at V and 3 bases at J, with 18 bases in the middle. The CDR3 runs 16 residues. In DNA form, the CDR3 reads TGTGCCAGCAGCCCATTAGGGCGGGGACGGACAGATACGCAGTATTTT. As protein: CASSPLGRGRTDTQYF.